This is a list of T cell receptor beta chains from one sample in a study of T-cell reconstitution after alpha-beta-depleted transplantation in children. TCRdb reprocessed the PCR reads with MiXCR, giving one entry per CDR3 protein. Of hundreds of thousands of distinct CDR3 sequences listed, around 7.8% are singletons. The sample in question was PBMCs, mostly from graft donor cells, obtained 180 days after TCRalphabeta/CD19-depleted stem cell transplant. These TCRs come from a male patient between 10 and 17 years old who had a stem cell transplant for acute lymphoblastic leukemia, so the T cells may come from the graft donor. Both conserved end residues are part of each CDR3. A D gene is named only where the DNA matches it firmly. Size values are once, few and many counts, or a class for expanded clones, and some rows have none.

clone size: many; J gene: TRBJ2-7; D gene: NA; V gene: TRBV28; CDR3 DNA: TGTGCCAGCAGCCGGCCCTTTGGGTACGAGCAGTACTTC; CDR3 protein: CASSRPFGYEQYF
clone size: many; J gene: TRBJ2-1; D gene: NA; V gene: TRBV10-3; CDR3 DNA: TGTGCCATCAGTGAGTCGAGACTCGGACAGTACAATGAGCAGTTCTTC; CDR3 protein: CAISESRLGQYNEQFF
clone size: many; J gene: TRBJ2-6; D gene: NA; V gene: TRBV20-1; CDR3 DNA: TGCAGCGCCCGTACTGGGGCCAACGTCCTGACTTTC; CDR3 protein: CSARTGANVLTF
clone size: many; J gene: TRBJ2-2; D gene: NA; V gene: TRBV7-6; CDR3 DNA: TGTGCCAGCAGCTTAAGGTTTAGGGCTGCCGCGAACACCGGGGAGCTGTTTTTT; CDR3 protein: CASSLRFRAAANTGELFF
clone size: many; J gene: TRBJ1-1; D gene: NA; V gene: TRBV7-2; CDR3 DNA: TGTGCCAGCAGCTTAGTTGGGGGCCTGAACACTGAAGCTTTCTTT; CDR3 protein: CASSLVGGLNTEAFF
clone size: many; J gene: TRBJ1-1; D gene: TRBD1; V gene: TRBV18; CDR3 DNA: TGTGCCAGCTCATCTTACAGGGGAATGAACACTGAAGCTTTCTTT; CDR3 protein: CASSSYRGMNTEAFF
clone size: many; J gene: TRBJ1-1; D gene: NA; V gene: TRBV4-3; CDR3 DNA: TGCGCCAGCAGCCAAAGGGCCAGGGTGGGGGGTAACACTGAAGCTTTCTTT; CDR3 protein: CASSQRARVGGNTEAFF
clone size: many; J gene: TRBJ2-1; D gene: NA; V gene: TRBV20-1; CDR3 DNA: TGCAGTGGTCCACGGAGCTCCTACAATGAGCAGTTCTTC; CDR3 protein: CSGPRSSYNEQFF
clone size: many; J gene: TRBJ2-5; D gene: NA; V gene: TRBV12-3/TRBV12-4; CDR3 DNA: TGTGCCAGCAGTCTCTTGGGGGGAGGGGGGACCCAGTACTTC; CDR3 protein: CASSLLGGGGTQYF
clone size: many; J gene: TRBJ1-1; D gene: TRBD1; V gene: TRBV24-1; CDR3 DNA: TGTGCCACCAGTGATCCCAGGACAGGGTTTTCTGAAGCTTTCTTT; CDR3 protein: CATSDPRTGFSEAFF
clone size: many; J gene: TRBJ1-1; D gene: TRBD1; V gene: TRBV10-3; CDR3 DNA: TGTGCCATCCTACACCGGGACAGGCGTGAACCTTTCTTT; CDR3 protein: CAILHRDRREPFF
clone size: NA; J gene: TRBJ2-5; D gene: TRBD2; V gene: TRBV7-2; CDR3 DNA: TGTGCCAGCAGTCCGAGACTAGCGCGGGCCCAAGAGACCCAGCACTTC; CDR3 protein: CASSPRLARAQETQHF
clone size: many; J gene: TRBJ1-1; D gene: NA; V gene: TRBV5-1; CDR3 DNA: TGCGCCAGCCAAGCTCCAGGCACGAAGGGAGTGGACACTGAAGCTTTCTTT; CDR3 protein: CASQAPGTKGVDTEAFF
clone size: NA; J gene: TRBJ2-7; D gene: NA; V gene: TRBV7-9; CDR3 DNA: TGTGCCAGGGGCCGAGGGCCCTTCTACGAGCAGTACTTC; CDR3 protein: CARGRGPFYEQYF
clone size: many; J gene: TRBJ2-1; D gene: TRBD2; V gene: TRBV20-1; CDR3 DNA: TGCAGTGCCAAGGAGCTAGCGGGGGGCCATGACAATGAGCAGTTCTTC; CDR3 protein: CSAKELAGGHDNEQFF
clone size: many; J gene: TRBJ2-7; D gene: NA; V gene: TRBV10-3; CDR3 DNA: TGTGCCATCAGTGAGTCCCTTAGGGCCGACTACGAGCAGTACTTC; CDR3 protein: CAISESLRADYEQYF
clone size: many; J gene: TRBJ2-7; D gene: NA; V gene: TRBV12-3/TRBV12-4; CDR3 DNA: TGTGCCAGCAGTTTTCGGACATTCCGGAGGGGTTACGAGCAGTACTTC; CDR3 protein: CASSFRTFRRGYEQYF
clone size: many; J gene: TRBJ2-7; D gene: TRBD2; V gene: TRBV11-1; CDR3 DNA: TGTGCCAGCAGCCCCTCCTTAGCGGGGGGTTTCAGCTCCTACGAGCAGTACTTC; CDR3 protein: CASSPSLAGGFSSYEQYF
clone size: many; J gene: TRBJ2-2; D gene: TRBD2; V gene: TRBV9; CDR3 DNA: TGTGCCAGCAGCGTTTCCCTTGGACTAGTGGGCGGGGAGCTGTTTTTT; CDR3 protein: CASSVSLGLVGGELFF
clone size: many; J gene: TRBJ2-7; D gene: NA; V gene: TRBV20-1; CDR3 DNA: TGCAGTGCTAGAGATCCCAACGAGCAGTACTTC; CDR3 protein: CSARDPNEQYF
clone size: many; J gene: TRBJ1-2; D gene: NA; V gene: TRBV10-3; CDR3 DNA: TGTGCCATCAGCGCCCTCGGAGAGGGGGGTGGTGGCTACACCTTC; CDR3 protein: CAISALGEGGGGYTF
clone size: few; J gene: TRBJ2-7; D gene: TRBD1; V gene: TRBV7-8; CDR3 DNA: TGTGCCAGCAGCTTAGCCTGGCAGGGGGTCGAGCAGTACTTC; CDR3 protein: CASSLAWQGVEQYF
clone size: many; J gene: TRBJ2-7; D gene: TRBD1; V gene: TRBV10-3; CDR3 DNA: TGTGCCATCAAAGGGACAGGGATCCACGAGCAGTACTTC; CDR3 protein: CAIKGTGIHEQYF
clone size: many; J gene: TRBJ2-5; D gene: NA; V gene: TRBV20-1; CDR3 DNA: TGCAGTGCCCTGGGGCTAGTGGGGGAGACCCAGTACTTC; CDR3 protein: CSALGLVGETQYF
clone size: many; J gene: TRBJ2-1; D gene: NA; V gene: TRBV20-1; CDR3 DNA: TGCAGTGCCAGGAACTACAATGAGCAGTTCTTC; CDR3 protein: CSARNYNEQFF
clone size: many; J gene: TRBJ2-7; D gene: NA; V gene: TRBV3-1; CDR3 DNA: TGTGCCAGCAGCCAGGGGGGCTCCCCCCCCTACGAGCAGTACTTC; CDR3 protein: CASSQGGSPPYEQYF
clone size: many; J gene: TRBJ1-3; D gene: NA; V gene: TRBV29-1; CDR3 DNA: TGCAGCGTGGCACAGGGCAGGGGAAACACCATATATTTT; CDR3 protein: CSVAQGRGNTIYF
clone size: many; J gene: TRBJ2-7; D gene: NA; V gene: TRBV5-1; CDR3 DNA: TGCGCCAGCAGCTTGACAGTAACCTACGAGCAGTACTTC; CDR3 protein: CASSLTVTYEQYF
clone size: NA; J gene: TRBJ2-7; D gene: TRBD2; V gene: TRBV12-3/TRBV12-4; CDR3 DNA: TGTGCCAGCAGTTTAGCAGGGTCGGGACTAGCGGGACGCATATACGAGCAGTACTTC; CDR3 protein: CASSLAGSGLAGRIYEQYF
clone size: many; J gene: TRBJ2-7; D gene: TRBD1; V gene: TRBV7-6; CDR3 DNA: TGTGCCAGCAGCTTAGTCGGACAGGGGTCCTACGAGCAGTACTTC; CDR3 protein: CASSLVGQGSYEQYF
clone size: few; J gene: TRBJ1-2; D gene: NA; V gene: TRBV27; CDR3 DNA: TGTGCCAGCAGTCGTGACTCCCGAAGGGGCTACACCTTC; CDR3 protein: CASSRDSRRGYTF
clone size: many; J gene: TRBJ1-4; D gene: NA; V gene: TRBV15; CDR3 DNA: TGTGCCACCAGCTCCCCAGGGGATCCGAATGAAAAACTGTTTTTT; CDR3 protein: CATSSPGDPNEKLFF
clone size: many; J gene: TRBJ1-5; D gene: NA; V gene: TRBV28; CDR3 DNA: TGTGCCAGCAGTTTATTCCGACCCGACAGCTCTTATAGCAATCAGCCCCAGCATTTT; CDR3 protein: CASSLFRPDSSYSNQPQHF
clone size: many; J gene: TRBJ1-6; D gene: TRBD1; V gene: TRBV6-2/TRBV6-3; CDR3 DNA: TGTGCCAGCAGGGGACAGGGTGATTCACCCCTCCACTTT; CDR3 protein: CASRGQGDSPLHF
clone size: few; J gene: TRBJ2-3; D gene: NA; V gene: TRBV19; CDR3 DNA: TGTGCCAGTAGAGTTCGGCGGGCTAGCACAGATACGCAGTATTTT; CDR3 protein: CASRVRRASTDTQYF
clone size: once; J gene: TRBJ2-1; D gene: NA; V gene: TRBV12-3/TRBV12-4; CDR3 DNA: TGTGCCAGCAGTTTATTTCCCCCCAGGACAGCGAACAATGAGCAGTTCTTC; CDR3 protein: CASSLFPPRTANNEQFF
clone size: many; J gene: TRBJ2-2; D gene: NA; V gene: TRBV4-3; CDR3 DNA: TGCGCCAGCAGCCAAGACAATACGAACACCGGGGAGCTGTTTTTT; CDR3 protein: CASSQDNTNTGELFF
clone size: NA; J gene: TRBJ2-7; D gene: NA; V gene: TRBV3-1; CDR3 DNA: TGTGCCAGCAGCCAAGGAGGGAGCAGGGTTCACGACGAGCAGTACTTC; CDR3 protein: CASSQGGSRVHDEQYF
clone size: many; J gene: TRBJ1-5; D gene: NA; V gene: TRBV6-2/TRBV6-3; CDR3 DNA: TGTGCCAGCAGTTTACTTCGGGACGGGCCCCATGGGCCCCAGCATTTT; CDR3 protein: CASSLLRDGPHGPQHF
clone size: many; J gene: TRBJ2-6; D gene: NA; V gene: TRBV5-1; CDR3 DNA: TGCGCCAGCAGCTCGACAGGGTTGTGGGGGGTTCCCTCTGGGGCCAACGTCCTGACTTTC; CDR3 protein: CASSSTGLWGVPSGANVLTF
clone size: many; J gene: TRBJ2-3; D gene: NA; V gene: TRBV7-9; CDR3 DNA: TGTGCCAGCGGGAGCACAGATACGCAGTATTTT; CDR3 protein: CASGSTDTQYF
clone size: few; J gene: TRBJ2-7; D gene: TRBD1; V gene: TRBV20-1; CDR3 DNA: TGCAGTGCCCGGACAGGCCTGGACGAGCAGTACTTC; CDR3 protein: CSARTGLDEQYF
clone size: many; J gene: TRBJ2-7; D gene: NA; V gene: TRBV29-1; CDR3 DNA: TGCAGCGTTGAAGATCCCGGCTCCTACGAGCAGTACTTC; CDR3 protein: CSVEDPGSYEQYF
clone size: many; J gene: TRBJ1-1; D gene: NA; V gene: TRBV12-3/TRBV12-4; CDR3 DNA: TGTGCCAGCACAGCGAACACTGAAGCTTTCTTT; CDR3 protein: CASTANTEAFF
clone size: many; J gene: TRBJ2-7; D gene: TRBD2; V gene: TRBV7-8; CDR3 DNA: TGTGCCAGCAGCTCCCTAGCCGTAGCGGGAGGAGGGATCTACGAGCAGTACTTC; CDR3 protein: CASSSLAVAGGGIYEQYF
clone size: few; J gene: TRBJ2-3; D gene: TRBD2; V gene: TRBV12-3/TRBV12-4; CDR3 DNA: TGTACCAGCAGTCCCCTGGGACTAGCGGGGACCAGGGGCACAGATACGCAGTATTTT; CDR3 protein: CTSSPLGLAGTRGTDTQYF
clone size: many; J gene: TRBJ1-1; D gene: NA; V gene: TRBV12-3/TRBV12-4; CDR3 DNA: TGTGCCAGCAGTTTAAGTACAGGCCGGTTCACTGAAGCTTTCTTT; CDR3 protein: CASSLSTGRFTEAFF
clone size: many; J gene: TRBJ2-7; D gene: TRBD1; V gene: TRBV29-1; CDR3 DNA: TGCAGCGTCGGACAGGGGGGATCCTACGAGCAGTACTTC; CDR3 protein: CSVGQGGSYEQYF
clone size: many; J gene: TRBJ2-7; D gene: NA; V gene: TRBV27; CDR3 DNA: TGTGCCAGCAGCTACCTCCGGGGCCGCGAGCAGTACTTC; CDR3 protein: CASSYLRGREQYF